This T cell receptor beta chain was recovered during a study of cytomegalovirus exposure and HLA in healthy donors. In the PCR, 60 Vbeta and 13 Jbeta primers were used. The authors' processing: Tens of millions of unique TCR beta chains, about 12 million shared, were counted in a later analysis. Sequencing was performed with immunoSEQ multiplex PCR; in TCRdb, only in-frame clones are kept and a portion is missing. V, J and clone size are those of that table, while D and trimming were read from the DNA. The table has about 170,000 clones, more than 65% seen once; the top ten hold around 1.5%. In regard to this clone: Its cognate antigen is unknown.

Broader study findings: The study put under 200 TCR beta chains on its list as cytomegalovirus-associated. Roughly even sequencing depth across donors was the assumption behind the presence/absence analyses. Immune exposure was documented only through CMV serostatus.

Germline V gene sequence: CDR1 SGHAT, CDR2 FQNNGV. The CDR3 has 15 residues. Trimming cost V 2 bases and J 3 bases, with 11 bases left between them. This sequence originates from a male donor in good health and CMV-seronegative. This rearrangement joins TRBV11-2 to TRBJ2-1; D is ambiguous. The sequenced sample consisted of PBMCs. CDR3 coding DNA: TGTGCCAGCAGCTTACTACCTGCTGTCTACAATGAGCAGTTCTTC. This translates into CASSLLPAVYNEQFF.